Listed below are T cell receptor beta chains from one sample, sequenced in a study of OX40 agonist ivuxolimab in advanced cancers. Libraries were prepared by immunoSEQ multiplex PCR; TCRdb keeps only in-frame clonotypes and omits some of them. The table records 71,000 or so clones, about 81% of them present only once. Specimen: CD4+ or CD8+ T cells sorted from blood, collected in a trial of the OX40 agonist ivuxolimab. The receptor set was obtained from an adult with an advanced solid tumor such as melanoma, head and neck, liver or kidney cancer. CDR3s include the opening cysteine and the closing phenylalanine or tryptophan. The order of the fields is J gene, D gene, V gene, clone size, CDR3 DNA, CDR3 protein. The D gene is left open where the match is weak. Clone size is stated in some rows and not others, as once, few, many or a class when expanded.

J gene: TRBJ2-3
D gene: TRBD2
V gene: TRBV5-4
clone size: -
CDR3 DNA: TGTGCCAGCAGCTTGGACCTAGCGGAGGGAGATACGCAGTATTTT
CDR3 protein: CASSLDLAEGDTQYF

J gene: TRBJ1-1
D gene: TRBD1
V gene: TRBV18
clone size: -
CDR3 DNA: TGTGCCAGCTCGCCCGGGACAGATAATGAAGCTTTCTTT
CDR3 protein: CASSPGTDNEAFF

J gene: TRBJ2-3
D gene: TRBD2
V gene: TRBV7-2
clone size: -
CDR3 DNA: TGTGCCAGCAACGCGGCGGGAGGAAGGGTTACAGATACGCAGTATTTT
CDR3 protein: CASNAAGGRVTDTQYF

J gene: TRBJ2-2
D gene: TRBD1
V gene: TRBV11-2
clone size: -
CDR3 DNA: TGTGCCAGCAGCTCCCGCAGGGGGACCGGGGAGCTGTTTTTT
CDR3 protein: CASSSRRGTGELFF

J gene: TRBJ2-2
D gene: TRBD2
V gene: TRBV28
clone size: -
CDR3 DNA: TGTGCCAGCCACCCGGGGGGGGTCGGCGGGGGCATCACCGGGGAGCTGTTTTTT
CDR3 protein: CASHPGGVGGGITGELFF

J gene: TRBJ1-2
D gene: TRBD1
V gene: TRBV5-1
clone size: -
CDR3 DNA: TGCGCCAGCAGGCCCGGGACAGGGGATGGCTACACCTTC
CDR3 protein: CASRPGTGDGYTF

J gene: TRBJ1-1
D gene: -
V gene: TRBV19
clone size: -
CDR3 DNA: TGTGCCACAAGCAGGGGCGCGAACACTGAAGCTTTCTTT
CDR3 protein: CATSRGANTEAFF

J gene: TRBJ1-4
D gene: -
V gene: TRBV11-2
clone size: -
CDR3 DNA: TGTGCCAGCAGCTTAGGTAGGGTTGAGGAAAAACTGTTTTTT
CDR3 protein: CASSLGRVEEKLFF

J gene: TRBJ2-1
D gene: -
V gene: TRBV2
clone size: -
CDR3 DNA: TGTGCCAGCAACCAGTACAATGAGCAGTTCTTC
CDR3 protein: CASNQYNEQFF

J gene: TRBJ2-5
D gene: TRBD2
V gene: TRBV5-5
clone size: -
CDR3 DNA: TGTGCCAGCAGCCCCTGGACTAGCGGGAGAGGAGAGACCCAGTACTTC
CDR3 protein: CASSPWTSGRGETQYF

J gene: TRBJ2-3
D gene: -
V gene: TRBV7-3
clone size: -
CDR3 DNA: TGTGCCAGCAGCTTTTCCGGGTATGAAGATACGCAGTATTTT
CDR3 protein: CASSFSGYEDTQYF

J gene: TRBJ2-4
D gene: -
V gene: TRBV30
clone size: -
CDR3 DNA: TGTGCCTGGAGTGTGAGCGGGCGAAACATTCAGTACTTC
CDR3 protein: CAWSVSGRNIQYF

J gene: TRBJ2-2
D gene: -
V gene: TRBV18
clone size: -
CDR3 DNA: TGTGCCAGCTCACCGACAGCGAACACCGGGGAGCTGTTTTTT
CDR3 protein: CASSPTANTGELFF

J gene: TRBJ1-1
D gene: -
V gene: TRBV7-9
clone size: -
CDR3 DNA: TGTGCCAGCAGCCCCCGGACAGCTGAAGCTTTCTTT
CDR3 protein: CASSPRTAEAFF

J gene: TRBJ2-6
D gene: -
V gene: TRBV9
clone size: -
CDR3 DNA: TGTGCCAGCAGCGTAATAGGCTCTGGGGCCAACGTCCTGACTTTC
CDR3 protein: CASSVIGSGANVLTF

J gene: TRBJ1-1
D gene: -
V gene: TRBV5-5
clone size: -
CDR3 DNA: TGTGCCAGCAGCTTGGGGGGGAAATCGAACACTGAAGCTTTCTTT
CDR3 protein: CASSLGGKSNTEAFF

J gene: TRBJ2-7
D gene: TRBD1
V gene: TRBV28
clone size: -
CDR3 DNA: TGTGCCAGCAGCCCTACAGGGGCGACCTACGAGCAGTACTTC
CDR3 protein: CASSPTGATYEQYF

J gene: TRBJ2-7
D gene: -
V gene: TRBV7-2
clone size: medium-sized
CDR3 DNA: TGTGCCAGCAGCTTCCTCTACGAGCAGTACTTC
CDR3 protein: CASSFLYEQYF

J gene: TRBJ2-7
D gene: -
V gene: TRBV6-1
clone size: -
CDR3 DNA: TGTGCCAGCAGAAACCCTAGCAACGAGGCCCAGTACTTC
CDR3 protein: CASRNPSNEAQYF

J gene: TRBJ2-5
D gene: TRBD2
V gene: TRBV28
clone size: -
CDR3 DNA: TGTGCCAGCAGTTTAAGCGGAGCGGGGGGGCGAGAGACCCAGTACTTC
CDR3 protein: CASSLSGAGGRETQYF

J gene: TRBJ2-7
D gene: -
V gene: TRBV21-1
clone size: -
CDR3 DNA: TGTGCCAGCAGCAAAGAGGGGGGGTCATTGAGTAACGAGCAGTACTTC
CDR3 protein: CASSKEGGSLSNEQYF

J gene: TRBJ1-5
D gene: -
V gene: TRBV5-1
clone size: -
CDR3 DNA: TGCGCCAGCAGCCTGCAAGGCAATCAGCCCCAGCATTTT
CDR3 protein: CASSLQGNQPQHF